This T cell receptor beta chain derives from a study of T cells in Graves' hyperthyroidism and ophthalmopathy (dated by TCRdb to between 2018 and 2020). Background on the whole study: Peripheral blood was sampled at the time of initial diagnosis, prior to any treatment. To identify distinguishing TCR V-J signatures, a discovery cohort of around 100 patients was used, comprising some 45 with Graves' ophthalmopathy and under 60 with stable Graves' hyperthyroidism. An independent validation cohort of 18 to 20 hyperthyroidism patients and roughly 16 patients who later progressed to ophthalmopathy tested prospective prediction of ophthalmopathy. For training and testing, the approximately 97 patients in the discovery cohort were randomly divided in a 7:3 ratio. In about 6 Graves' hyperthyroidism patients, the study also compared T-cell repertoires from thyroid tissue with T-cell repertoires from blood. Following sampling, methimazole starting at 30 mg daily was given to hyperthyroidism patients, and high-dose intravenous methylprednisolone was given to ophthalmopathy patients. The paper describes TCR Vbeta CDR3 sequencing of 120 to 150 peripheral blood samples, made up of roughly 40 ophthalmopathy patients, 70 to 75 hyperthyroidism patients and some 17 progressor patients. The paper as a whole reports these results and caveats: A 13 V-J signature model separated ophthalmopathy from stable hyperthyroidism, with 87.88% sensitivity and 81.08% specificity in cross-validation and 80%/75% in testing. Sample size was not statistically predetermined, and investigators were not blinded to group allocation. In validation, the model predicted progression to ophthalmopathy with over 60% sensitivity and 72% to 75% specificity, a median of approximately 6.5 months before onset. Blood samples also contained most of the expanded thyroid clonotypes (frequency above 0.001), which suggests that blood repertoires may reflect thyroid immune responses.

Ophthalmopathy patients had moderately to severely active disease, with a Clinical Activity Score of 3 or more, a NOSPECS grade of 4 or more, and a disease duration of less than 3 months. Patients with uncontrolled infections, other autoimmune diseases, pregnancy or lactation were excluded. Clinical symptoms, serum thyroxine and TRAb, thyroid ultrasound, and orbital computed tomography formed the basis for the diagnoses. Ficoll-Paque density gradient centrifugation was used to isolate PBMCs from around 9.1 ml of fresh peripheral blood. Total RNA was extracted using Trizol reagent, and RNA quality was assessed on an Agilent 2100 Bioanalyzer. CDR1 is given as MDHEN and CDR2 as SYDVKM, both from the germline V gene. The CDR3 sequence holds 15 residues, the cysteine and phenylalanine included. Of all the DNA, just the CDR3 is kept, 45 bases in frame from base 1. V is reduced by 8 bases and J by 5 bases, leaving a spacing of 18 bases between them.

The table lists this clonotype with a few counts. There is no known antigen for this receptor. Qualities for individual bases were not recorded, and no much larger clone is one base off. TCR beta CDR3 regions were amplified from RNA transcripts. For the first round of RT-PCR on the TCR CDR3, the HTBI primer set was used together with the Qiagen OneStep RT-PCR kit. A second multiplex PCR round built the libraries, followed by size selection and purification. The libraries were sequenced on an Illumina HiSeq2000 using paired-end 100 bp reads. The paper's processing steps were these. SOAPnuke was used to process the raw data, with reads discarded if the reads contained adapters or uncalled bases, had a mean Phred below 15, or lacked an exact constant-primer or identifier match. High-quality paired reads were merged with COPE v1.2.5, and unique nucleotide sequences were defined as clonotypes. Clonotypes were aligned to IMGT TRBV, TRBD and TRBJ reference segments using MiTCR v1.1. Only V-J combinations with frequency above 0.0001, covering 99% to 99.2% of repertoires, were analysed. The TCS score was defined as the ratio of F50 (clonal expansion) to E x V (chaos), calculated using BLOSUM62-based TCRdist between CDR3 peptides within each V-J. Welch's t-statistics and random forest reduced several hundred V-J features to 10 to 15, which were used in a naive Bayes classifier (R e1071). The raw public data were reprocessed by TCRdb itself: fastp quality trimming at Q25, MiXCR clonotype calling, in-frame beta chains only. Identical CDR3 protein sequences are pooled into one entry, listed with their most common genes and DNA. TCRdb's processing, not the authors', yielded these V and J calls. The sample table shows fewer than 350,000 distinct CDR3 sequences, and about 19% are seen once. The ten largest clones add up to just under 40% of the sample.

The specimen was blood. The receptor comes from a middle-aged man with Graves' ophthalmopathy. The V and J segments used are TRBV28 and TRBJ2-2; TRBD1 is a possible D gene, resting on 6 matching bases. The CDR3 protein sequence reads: CASVGGKGLTGELFF. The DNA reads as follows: TGTGCCAGCGTAGGGGGAAAAGGGCTGACCGGGGAGCTGTTTTTT.